A selection of T cell receptor beta chains follows, all from one sample in a study of blood T cell repertoires in COVID-19. The table came from immunoSEQ multiplex PCR; TCRdb's copy has only in-frame clones and leaves some out. This sample has about 150,000 clones, with around 90% found just once. Sequenced input: peripheral blood. The receptors were gathered from a man aged 45 to 65 with acute or convalescent COVID-19. CDR3s include the opening cysteine and the closing phenylalanine or tryptophan. The order of the fields is V gene, D gene, clone size, J gene, CDR3 DNA, CDR3 protein. D genes are given only for firm matches. Clone size is stated in some rows and not others, as once, few, many or a class when expanded.

TRBV21-1	.	once	TRBJ1-5	TGTGCCAGCAGCAAAGAAAAGGTGGGCCGGAGGGGGCCCCAGCATTTT	CASSKEKVGRRGPQHF
TRBV27	TRBD1	few	TRBJ2-7	TGTGCCAGCAGTACAAGACAGGGCTACGAGCAGTACTTC	CASSTRQGYEQYF
TRBV6-1	.	.	TRBJ2-5	TGTGCCAGCAGTGAGGGGGGACGGGAGACCCAGTACTTC	CASSEGGRETQYF
TRBV2	TRBD2	.	TRBJ2-7	TGTGCCAGCAGTGAAGGGACTAGCGGGGTTGGGCAGTACTTC	CASSEGTSGVGQYF
TRBV5-1	.	.	TRBJ1-1	TGCGCCAGCAGCGAATCAGGGATCAACACTGAAGCTTTCTTT	CASSESGINTEAFF
TRBV7-3	TRBD2	.	TRBJ2-7	TGTGCCAGCAGCTTTACTCGCTCCGGGACTAGATACTTC	CASSFTRSGTRYF
TRBV5-1	TRBD1	.	TRBJ2-1	TGCGCCAGCAGCTCTAATAGCCTACAGGGGAATGAGCAGTTCTTC	CASSSNSLQGNEQFF
TRBV28	.	.	TRBJ1-2	TGTGCCAGCAGTCCCGGACAGACCTATGGCGGCTACACCTTC	CASSPGQTYGGYTF
TRBV7-9	TRBD1	.	TRBJ1-2	TGTGCCAGCAGCCCGTGGACAGGGGGCAGCTATGGCTACACCTTC	CASSPWTGGSYGYTF
TRBV20-1	.	.	TRBJ1-1	TGCAGTGCTAGTTGGGCAGGAGGGAACACTGAAGCTTTCTTT	CSASWAGGNTEAFF
TRBV6-6	TRBD1	.	TRBJ1-2	TGTGCCAGCAGTTTCGACAGGGGGCCTGGCTATGGCTACACCTTC	CASSFDRGPGYGYTF
TRBV7-2	.	.	TRBJ2-3	TGTGCCAGCAGCCCAAACCAAGGGGGCACAGATACGCAGTATTTT	CASSPNQGGTDTQYF
TRBV11-3	.	.	TRBJ2-2	TGTGCCAGCAGCAAAACAGGTCGGAACACCGGGGAGCTGTTTTTT	CASSKTGRNTGELFF
TRBV24-1	TRBD1	.	TRBJ1-1	TGTGCCACCACACAGGGGGCTGACACTGAAGCTTTCTTT	CATTQGADTEAFF
TRBV29-1	.	.	TRBJ2-1	TGCAGCGTTGAGCGGCAGGGTGGGAATGAGCAGTTCTTC	CSVERQGGNEQFF
TRBV5-1	.	.	TRBJ2-1	TGCGCCAGCAGCTTTCCCCAGGGGAGATCCTACAATGAGCAGTTCTTC	CASSFPQGRSYNEQFF